This T cell receptor beta chain was recorded in a study of blood T cell repertoires in COVID-19. For the study at large: PBMCs, B-cell-depleted T cells, or T cells provided the cDNA or gDNA that made up the material.

Trimming took 5 bases from V and 2 from J; bases not matched to a gene: 11. Germline CDR1 MRHNA, CDR2 SNTAGT. This CDR3 has 18 residues. Data came from immunoSEQ multiplex PCR; TCRdb stores just in-frame clones and leaves some out. The sample lists some 110,000 clones, 70% to 85% seen once, with about 4.2% in the top ten. The sample was peripheral blood. The chain combines TRBV6-4 with TRBJ2-1; TRBD2 aligns across 11 bases. This TCR came from a woman in her 70s with acute or convalescent COVID-19. The CDR3 sequence: CASSPVPLAGGTYNEQFF. CDR3 bases: TGTGCCAGCAGTCCGGTCCCTCTAGCGGGGGGAACCTACAATGAGCAGTTCTTC.